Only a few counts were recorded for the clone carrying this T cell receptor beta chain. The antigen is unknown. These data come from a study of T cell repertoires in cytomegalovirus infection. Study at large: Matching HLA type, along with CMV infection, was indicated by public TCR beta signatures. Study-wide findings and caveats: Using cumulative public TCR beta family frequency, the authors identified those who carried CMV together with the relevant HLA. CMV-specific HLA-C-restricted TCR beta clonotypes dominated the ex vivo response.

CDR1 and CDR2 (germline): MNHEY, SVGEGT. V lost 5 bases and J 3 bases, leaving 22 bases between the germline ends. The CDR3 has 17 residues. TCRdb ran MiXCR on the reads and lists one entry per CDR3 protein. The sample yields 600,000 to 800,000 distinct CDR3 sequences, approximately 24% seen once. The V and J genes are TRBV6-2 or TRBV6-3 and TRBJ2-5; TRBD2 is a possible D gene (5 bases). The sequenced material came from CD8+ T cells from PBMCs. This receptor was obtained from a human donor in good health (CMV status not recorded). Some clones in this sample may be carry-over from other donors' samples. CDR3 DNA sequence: TGTGCCAGCAGTACCCCAGGTAGAGGAGGAGCTAAAGAGACCCAGTACTTC. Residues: CASSTPGRGGAKETQYF.